This entry features one T cell receptor (beta chain) sequence. Its antigen is still unknown. CD45RO-negative CD8 cells positively selected for CCR7 made up the naive population, which excluded terminally differentiated effector memory CD45RA+ cells. These data belong to a study of shared clonotypes between healthy human individuals. The V gene lost 4 bases and the J gene lost 5 bases, with 21 bases spanning the gap. The V gene's germline CDR1 is SGHVS and CDR2 FQNEAQ. CDR3 length: 16 amino acids. Replicate PCRs run on sorted subsets employed approximately 200 ng DNA, roughly 30,000 T cell genomes. Generated by immunoSEQ multiplex PCR, the TCRdb table keeps only in-frame clones and is missing some. The sample lists some 2,000,000 clones; about 95% were seen once. Broader study findings: An anticipated effect of sequencing depth on clonotype sharing among donors was recognized. In this cohort, only blood was sampled, and tissue repertoires likely differ. The study found lower generation probabilities in non-shared clonotypes than in those shared by all four donors.

The V gene is TRBV7-8, the J gene TRBJ2-7, with D hard to call. Sequences were obtained from naive CD8+ T cells sorted from blood. This clonotype was sampled from a man aged 18-30 years in good health. In nucleotides, the CDR3 is TGTGCCAGCAGCTCCCCACCGTCCCTCCCCCAGAACGAGCAGTACTTC. Protein product: CASSSPPSLPQNEQYF.